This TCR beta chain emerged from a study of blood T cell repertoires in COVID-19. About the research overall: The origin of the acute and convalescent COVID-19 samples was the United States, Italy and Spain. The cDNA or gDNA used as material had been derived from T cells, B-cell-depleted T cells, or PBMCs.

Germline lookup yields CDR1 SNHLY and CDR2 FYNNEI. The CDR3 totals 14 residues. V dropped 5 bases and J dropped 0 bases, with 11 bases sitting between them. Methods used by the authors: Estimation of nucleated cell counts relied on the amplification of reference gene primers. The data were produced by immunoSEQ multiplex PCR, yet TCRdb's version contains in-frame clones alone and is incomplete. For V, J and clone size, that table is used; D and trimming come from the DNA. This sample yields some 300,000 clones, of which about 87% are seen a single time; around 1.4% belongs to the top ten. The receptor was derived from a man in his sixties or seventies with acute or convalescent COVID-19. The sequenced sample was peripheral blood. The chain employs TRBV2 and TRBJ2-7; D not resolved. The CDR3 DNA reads TGTGCCAGCAGTTCTGGTCATAGCTCCTACGAGCAGTACTTC. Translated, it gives CASSSGHSSYEQYF.